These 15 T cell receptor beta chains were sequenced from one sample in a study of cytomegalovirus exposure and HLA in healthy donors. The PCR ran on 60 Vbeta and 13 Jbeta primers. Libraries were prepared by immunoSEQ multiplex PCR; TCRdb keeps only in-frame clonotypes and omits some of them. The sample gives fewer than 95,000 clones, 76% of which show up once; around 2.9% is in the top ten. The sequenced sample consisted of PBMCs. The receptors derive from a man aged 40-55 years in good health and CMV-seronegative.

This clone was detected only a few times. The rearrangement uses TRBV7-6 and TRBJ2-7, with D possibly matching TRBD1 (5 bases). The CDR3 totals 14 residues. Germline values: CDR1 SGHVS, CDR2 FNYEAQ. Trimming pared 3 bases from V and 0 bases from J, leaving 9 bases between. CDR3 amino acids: CASSFHGASYEQYF. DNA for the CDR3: TGTGCCAGCAGCTTTCATGGGGCCTCCTACGAGCAGTACTTC.

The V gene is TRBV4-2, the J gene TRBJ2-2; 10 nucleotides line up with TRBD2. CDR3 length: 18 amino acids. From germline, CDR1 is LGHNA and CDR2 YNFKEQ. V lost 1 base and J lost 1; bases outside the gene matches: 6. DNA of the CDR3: TGTGCCAGCAGCCAAGTTAACCTAGCGGGGGTGAACACCGGGGAGCTGTTTTTT. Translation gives CASSQVNLAGVNTGELFF.

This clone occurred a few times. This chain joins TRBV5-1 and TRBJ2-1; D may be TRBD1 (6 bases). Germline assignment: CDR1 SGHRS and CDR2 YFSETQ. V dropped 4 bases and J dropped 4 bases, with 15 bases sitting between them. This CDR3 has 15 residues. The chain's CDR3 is CASSAGLQGYNEQFF. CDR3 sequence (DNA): TGCGCCAGCAGCGCTGGACTGCAGGGGTACAATGAGCAGTTCTTC.

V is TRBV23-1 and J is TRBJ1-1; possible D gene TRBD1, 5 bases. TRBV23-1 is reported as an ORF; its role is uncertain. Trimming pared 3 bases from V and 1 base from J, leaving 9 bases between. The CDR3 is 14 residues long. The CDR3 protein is CASSQQGGNTEAFF. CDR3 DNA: TGCGCCAGCAGTCAGCAGGGTGGGAACACTGAAGCTTTCTTT.

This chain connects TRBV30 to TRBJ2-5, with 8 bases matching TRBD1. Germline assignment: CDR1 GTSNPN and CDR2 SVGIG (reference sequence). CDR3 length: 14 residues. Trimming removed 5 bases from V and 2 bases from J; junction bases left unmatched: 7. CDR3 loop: CAWHRDRSQETQYF. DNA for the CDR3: TGTGCCTGGCACCGGGACAGGTCACAAGAGACCCAGTACTTC.

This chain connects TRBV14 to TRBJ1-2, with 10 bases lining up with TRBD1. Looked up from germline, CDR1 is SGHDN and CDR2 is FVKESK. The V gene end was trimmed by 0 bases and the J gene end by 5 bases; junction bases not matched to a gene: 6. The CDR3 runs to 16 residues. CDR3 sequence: CASSQELGQGSYGYTF. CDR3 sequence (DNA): TGTGCCAGCAGCCAAGAACTGGGACAGGGGAGTTATGGCTACACCTTC.

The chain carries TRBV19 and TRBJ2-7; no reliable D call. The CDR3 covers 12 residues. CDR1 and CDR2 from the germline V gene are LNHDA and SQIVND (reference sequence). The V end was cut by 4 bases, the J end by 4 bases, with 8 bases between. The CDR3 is CASSTSGYEQYF. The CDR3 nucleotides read TGTGCCAGTAGTACTTCGGGTTACGAGCAGTACTTC.

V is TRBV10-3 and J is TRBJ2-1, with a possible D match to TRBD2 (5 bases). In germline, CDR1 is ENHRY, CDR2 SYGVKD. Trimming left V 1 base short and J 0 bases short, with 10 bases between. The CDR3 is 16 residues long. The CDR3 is CAISEWRVLSYNEQFF. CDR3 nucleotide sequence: TGTGCCATCAGTGAGTGGCGGGTCCTCTCCTACAATGAGCAGTTCTTC.

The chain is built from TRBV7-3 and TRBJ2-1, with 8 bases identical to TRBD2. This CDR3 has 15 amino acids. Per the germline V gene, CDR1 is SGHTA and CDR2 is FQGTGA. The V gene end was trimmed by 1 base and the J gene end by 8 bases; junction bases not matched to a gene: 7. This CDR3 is CASSLSGGPTYEQFF. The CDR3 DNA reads TGTGCCAGCAGCTTAAGCGGGGGGCCAACCTATGAGCAGTTCTTC.

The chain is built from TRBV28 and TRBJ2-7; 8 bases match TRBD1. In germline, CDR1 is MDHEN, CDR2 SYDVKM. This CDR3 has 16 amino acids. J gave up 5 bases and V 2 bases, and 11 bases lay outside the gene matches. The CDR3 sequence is CASSLGQGILGDEQYF. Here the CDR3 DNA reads TGTGCCAGCAGTTTAGGACAGGGAATTCTCGGCGACGAGCAGTACTTC.

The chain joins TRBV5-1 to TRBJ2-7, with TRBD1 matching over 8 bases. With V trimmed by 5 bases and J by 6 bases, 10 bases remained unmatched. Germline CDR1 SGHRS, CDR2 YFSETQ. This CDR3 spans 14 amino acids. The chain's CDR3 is CASSSRSGGTEQYF. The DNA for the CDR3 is TGCGCCAGCAGTTCTCGATCAGGGGGCACCGAGCAGTACTTC.

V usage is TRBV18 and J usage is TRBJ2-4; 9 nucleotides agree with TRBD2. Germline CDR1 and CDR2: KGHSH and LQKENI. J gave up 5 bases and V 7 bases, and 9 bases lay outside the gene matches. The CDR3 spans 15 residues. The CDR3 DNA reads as TGTGCCAGCTGCCCGCTAGCGGGGAACCAAAACATTCAGTACTTC. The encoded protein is CASCPLAGNQNIQYF.

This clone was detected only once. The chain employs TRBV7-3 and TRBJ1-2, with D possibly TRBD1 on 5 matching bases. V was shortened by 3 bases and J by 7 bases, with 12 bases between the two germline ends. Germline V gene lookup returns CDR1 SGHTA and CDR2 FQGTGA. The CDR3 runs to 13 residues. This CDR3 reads CASSFRDNAGYTF. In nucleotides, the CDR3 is TGTGCCAGCAGCTTCAGGGATAATGCTGGCTACACCTTC.

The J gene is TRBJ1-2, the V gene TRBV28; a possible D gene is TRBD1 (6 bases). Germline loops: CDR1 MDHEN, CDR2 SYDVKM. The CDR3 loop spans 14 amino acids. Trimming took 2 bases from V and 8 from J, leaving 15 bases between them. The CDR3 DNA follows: TGTGCCAGCAGTTTAGATGGACAGAATTTGGGCTACACCTTC. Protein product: CASSLDGQNLGYTF.

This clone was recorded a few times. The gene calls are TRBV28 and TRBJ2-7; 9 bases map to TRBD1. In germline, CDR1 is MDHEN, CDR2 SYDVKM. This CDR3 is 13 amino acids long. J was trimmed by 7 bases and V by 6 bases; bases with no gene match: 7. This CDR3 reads CASRRTGVSEQYF. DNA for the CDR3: TGTGCCAGCAGAAGGACAGGGGTGAGTGAGCAGTACTTC.